This TCR beta chain was retrieved from a study of blood T cells in healthy people across ages. Overall study findings and caveats: Because sorting was not performed, PBMCs prevented conclusive naive versus antigen-experienced comparison. The CMV status of each donor remained undetermined, and this could have confounded shifts in expanded clonotypes.

Isolation yielded PBMCs, at least 6 million per sample, in every case. The total RNA that was extracted per sample amounted to at least 5 micrograms. Combining a sample-barcoded 5' primer with a J-beta primer mix, a second PCR ran for about 7 to 12 cycles. TCRdb independently ran MiXCR on the 5' RACE reads; one entry per CDR3 protein. The sample consists of approximately 730,000 distinct CDR3 sequences, roughly 50% of them appearing once. As concerns this clonotype: Its specificity is unknown.

The specimen was blood. This receptor was obtained from a man older than 75 in good health.

The CDR3 bases are TGTGCCAGCAGCTTAAATGCGGGGCCGTCGGATGGCTACACCTTC. This gives the protein CASSLNAGPSDGYTF. The rearrangement joins TRBV7-2 to TRBJ1-2, with D possibly matching TRBD1 (5 bases). Trimming took off 2 bases at V and 6 bases at J, with 16 bases between the two ends. The CDR3 spans 15 residues. CDR1 is SGHTA, CDR2 FQGNSA, per germline.